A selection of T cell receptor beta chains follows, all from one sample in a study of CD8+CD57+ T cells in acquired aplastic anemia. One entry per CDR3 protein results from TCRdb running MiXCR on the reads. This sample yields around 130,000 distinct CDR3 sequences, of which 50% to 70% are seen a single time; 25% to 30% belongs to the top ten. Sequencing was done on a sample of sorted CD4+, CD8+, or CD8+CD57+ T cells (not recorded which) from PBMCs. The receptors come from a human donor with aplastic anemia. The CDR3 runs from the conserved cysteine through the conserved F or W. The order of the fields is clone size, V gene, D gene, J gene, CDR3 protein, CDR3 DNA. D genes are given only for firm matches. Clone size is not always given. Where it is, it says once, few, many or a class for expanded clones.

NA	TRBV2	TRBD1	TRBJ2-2	CASHRTGGTGELFF	TGTGCCAGCCACAGGACAGGGGGGACCGGGGAGCTGTTTTTT
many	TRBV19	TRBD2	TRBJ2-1	CASSIATGGPYNEQFF	TGTGCCAGTAGTATTGCGACGGGAGGGCCTTACAATGAGCAGTTCTTC
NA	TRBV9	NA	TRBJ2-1	CASTYRDNEQFF	TGTGCCAGCACCTACAGAGACAATGAGCAGTTCTTC
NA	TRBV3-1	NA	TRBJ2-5	CASSQKGWGWEETQYF	TGTGCCAGCAGCCAAAAGGGATGGGGTTGGGAGGAGACCCAGTACTTC
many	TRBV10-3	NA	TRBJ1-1	CAIGEDGNTEAFF	TGTGCCATCGGGGAGGACGGTAACACTGAAGCTTTCTTT
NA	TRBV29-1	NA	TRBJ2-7	CSVANYAEAYEQYF	TGCAGCGTTGCCAATTATGCAGAAGCCTACGAGCAGTACTTC
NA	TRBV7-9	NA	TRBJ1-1	CASSLARGGLTEAFF	TGTGCCAGCAGCTTAGCGCGGGGGGGTCTTACTGAAGCTTTCTTT
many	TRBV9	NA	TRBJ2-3	CASSVGGNTDTQYF	TGTGCCAGCAGCGTAGGGGGTAACACAGATACGCAGTATTTT
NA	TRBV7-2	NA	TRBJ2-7	CASRSLGYEQYF	TGTGCCAGCAGGAGCTTGGGGTACGAGCAGTACTTC
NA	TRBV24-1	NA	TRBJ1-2	CATSDNPGELEGYTF	TGTGCCACCAGTGATAATCCAGGGGAATTGGAAGGCTACACCTTC
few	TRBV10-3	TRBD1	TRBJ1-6	CAISRDSQGSPLHF	TGTGCCATCAGCCGGGACAGTCAGGGTTCACCCCTCCACTTT
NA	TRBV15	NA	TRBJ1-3	CATSNIRSSGNTIYF	TGTGCCACCAGCAACATCAGGTCCTCTGGAAACACCATATATTTT
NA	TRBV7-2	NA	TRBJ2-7	CASSLGKSYEQYF	TGTGCCAGCAGCTTAGGCAAATCCTACGAGCAGTACTTC
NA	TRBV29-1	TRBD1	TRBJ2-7	CSVESGTGGNEQYF	TGCAGCGTTGAAAGTGGGACAGGAGGAAACGAGCAGTACTTC
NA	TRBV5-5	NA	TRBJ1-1	CASSFRIFIPNTEAFF	TGTGCCAGCAGCTTCCGCATTTTCATCCCGAACACTGAAGCTTTCTTT
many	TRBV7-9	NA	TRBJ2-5	CASSPATQYF	TGTGCCAGCAGCCCCGCGACCCAGTACTTC